Following are 6 T cell receptor beta chains from one sample sequenced in a study of spatial heterogeneity in lung cancer. Specified time point: sample taken at primary tumor resection. TCRdb re-called the 5' RACE reads with MiXCR, one entry per CDR3 protein. The sample has about 92,000 distinct CDR3 sequences, approximately 12% seen once; the top ten hold roughly 41%. The sample was PBMCs, taken at surgery. These TCRs come from a male donor with early-stage non-small cell lung cancer.

This clonotype was seen a few times. The rearrangement links TRBV19 to TRBJ1-5; D possibly corresponds to TRBD1 (5 bases). This CDR3 has 15 amino acids. Germline V gene sequence: CDR1 LNHDA, CDR2 SQIVND (reference sequence). V was cut by 1 base and J by 4 bases, with 11 bases left in between. This CDR3 reads CASSIAPGRNQPQHF. CDR3 sequence (DNA): TGTGCCAGTAGTATAGCCCCGGGGCGGAATCAGCCCCAGCATTTT.

The DNA of the CDR3 is TGTGCCAGCAGTTCGGACGTTAGCAATCAGCCCCAGCATTTT. Translation: CASSSDVSNQPQHF. This sequence joins TRBV6-5 and TRBJ1-5; D gene ambiguous. Germline values: CDR1 MNHEY, CDR2 SVGAGI. V gave up 4 bases and J gave up 0 bases, with 7 bases separating them. CDR3 length equals 14 residues.

This clonotype was counted at least ten times. The V gene is TRBV7-6, the J gene TRBJ2-7, with D possibly being TRBD1 (6 bases). The V and J ends lost 6 bases and 7 bases respectively, with 19 bases between them. Germline assignment: CDR1 SGHVS and CDR2 FNYEAQ. This CDR3 comprises 14 residues. CDR3 region: CASRKGQSVMEQYF. The CDR3 nucleotides are TGTGCCAGCAGGAAAGGACAGAGTGTCATGGAGCAGTACTTC.

The V and J genes are TRBV21-1 and TRBJ2-5. TRBV21-1 represents a pseudogene. CDR3 length: 13 residues. The CDR3 is CASSKANTETQYF. Written as DNA, the CDR3 is TGTGCCAGCAGCAAAGCAAATACGGAGACCCAGTACTTC.

The sample holds a few counts of this clonotype. The genes are TRBV5-4 and TRBJ2-1; 7 nucleotides line up with TRBD2. Germline V gene lookup returns CDR1 SGHNT and CDR2 YYREEE (reference sequence). V gave up 5 bases and J gave up 3 bases; unmatched junction bases: 8. The CDR3 runs to 15 residues. In DNA form, the CDR3 reads TGTGCCAGCAGACCTGGGGGGGTAGACTACAATGAGCAGTTCTTC. It encodes CASRPGGVDYNEQFF. Looking up the rest from reference TRBV5-4 and TRBJ2-1 gives the full variable domain: ETGVTQSPTHLIKTRGQQVTLRCSSQSGHNTVSWYQQALGQGPQFIFQYYREEENGRGNFPPRFSGLQFPNYSSELNVNALELDDSALYLCASRPGGVDYNEQFFGPGTRLTVL.

There are a few counts of this clonotype. The V and J genes are TRBV15 and TRBJ2-7, with D perhaps matching TRBD1 or TRBD2 (5 bases each). From germline, CDR1 is LNHNV and CDR2 YYDKDF (reference sequence). The CDR3 spans 14 residues. V gave up 4 bases and J gave up 4 bases, with 14 bases separating them. CDR3 bases: TGTGCCACCAGCATCCGGGACGGTTATTACGAGCAGTACTTC. It codes for CATSIRDGYYEQYF.